The next 8 T cell receptor beta chains were all read from a single sample in a study of T cell repertoires in cytomegalovirus infection. TCRdb ran MiXCR on the reads and lists one entry per CDR3 protein. The sample consists of under 800,000 distinct CDR3 sequences, 24% of them appearing once. What was sequenced was CD8+ T cells from PBMCs. These receptors were obtained from a human donor in good health (CMV status not recorded). Some clones in this sample may be carry-over from other donors' samples.

This clonotype was counted at least ten times. The chain employs TRBV11-1 and TRBJ1-2; D perhaps matches TRBD1 (6 bases). The ends were cut back, 5 bases at V and 3 bases at J, with 16 bases in the middle. Per germline, CDR1 SGHAT and CDR2 FQDESV (reference sequence). This CDR3 region has 15 residues. CDR3 amino acids: CASSPGGLGDYGYTF. The CDR3 DNA reads TGTGCCAGCAGCCCCGGGGGCCTCGGAGACTATGGCTACACCTTC.

The sample holds many counts of this clonotype. The gene calls are TRBV11-2 and TRBJ2-1; D unclear. This CDR3 is built from 16 residues. V was cut by 5 bases and J by 3 bases, with 17 bases left in between. Per the germline V gene, CDR1 is SGHAT and CDR2 is FQNNGV. The CDR3 coding sequence is TGTGCCAGCAGCCTGGCCGGGTCAAACGTCTACAATGAGCAGTTCTTC. It yields the protein CASSLAGSNVYNEQFF.

The rearrangement links TRBV28 to TRBJ2-3, with D maybe TRBD2 (7 bases). The germline V and J ends were trimmed by 3 bases and 3 bases, with 13 bases remaining between them. The CDR3 consists of 15 residues. The V gene's germline CDR1 is MDHEN and CDR2 SYDVKM. The CDR3 sequence is CASSFRGARTDTQYF. As DNA, the CDR3 is TGTGCCAGCAGTTTCCGGGGGGCGCGAACAGATACGCAGTATTTT.

Ten or more counts support this clonotype. The V call is TRBV27, the J call TRBJ2-7; D is unclear. Trimming cost V 6 bases and J 3 bases, with 12 bases left between them. Germline V CDR1 and CDR2: MNHEY, SMNVEV (reference sequence). CDR3 length: 13 amino acids. The CDR3: CASSPGGGYEQYV. The CDR3 nucleotides read TGTGCCAGCAGCCCCGGTGGCGGCTACGAGCAGTACGTC.

This clonotype came up many times. V is TRBV7-6 and J is TRBJ1-1; possibly TRBD1 for D (5 bases). Between the trimmed V and J ends, which lost 6 bases and 6 bases, there was a span of 17 bases. The CDR3 length is 14 residues. CDR1 is SGHVS and CDR2 is FNYEAQ in the germline V gene. CDR3 sequence reads: CASRPEVGAAEAFF. The CDR3 nucleotides read TGTGCCAGCAGGCCCGAGGTAGGGGCGGCTGAAGCTTTCTTT.

This clonotype was counted only a few times. V is TRBV5-5 and J is TRBJ1-6; no firm D call. This CDR3 comprises 16 residues. V lost 5 bases to trimming and J lost 0 bases, with 12 bases between them. Germline V gene data show CDR1 as SGHKS and CDR2 as YYEKEE (reference sequence). CDR3 loop: CASSLTPASYNSPLHF. DNA of the CDR3: TGTGCCAGCAGTTTGACACCTGCCTCCTATAATTCACCCCTCCACTTT.

This clonotype has only a few counts. This rearrangement joins TRBV20-1 to TRBJ1-5; D call uncertain. The CDR3 extends over 15 amino acids. V lost 0 bases to trimming and J lost 0 bases, with 9 bases between them. Looked up from germline, CDR1 is DFQATT and CDR2 is SNEGSKA (reference sequence). Here the CDR3 DNA reads TGCAGTGCTAGAGATATGGACGGTAGCAATCAGCCCCAGCATTTT. Translating it yields CSARDMDGSNQPQHF.

This clonotype was seen at least ten times. The rearrangement links TRBV6-2 or TRBV6-3 to TRBJ1-5; 9 nucleotides match TRBD1. With 2 bases clipped from V and 6 bases from J, the junction kept 8 bases outside the gene matches. This CDR3 is 16 amino acids long. Germline CDR1 reads MNHEY; CDR2 reads SVGEGT. DNA for the CDR3: TGTGCCAGCAGTTACAGGATCGGACAGGGGAGTCAGCCCCAGCATTTT. Translation gives CASSYRIGQGSQPQHF.